Below, one T cell receptor (beta chain) is given with its context. Its matching antigen is unknown. Germline CDR1 DFQATT, CDR2 SNEGSKA (reference sequence). The CDR3 runs 12 residues. Trimming left V 3 bases short and J 6 bases short, with 12 bases between. Construction of TCR beta libraries was performed using quantitative 5'-RACE with molecular barcodes. TCRdb redid the calling of the 5' RACE reads with MiXCR, one entry per CDR3 protein. Altogether hundreds of thousands of distinct CDR3 sequences are present, 15% to 20% being singletons, with the ten largest covering approximately 1%. The entry originates in a study of CD8 T cells in ankylosing spondylitis. Findings and caveats of the study: Several highly homologous variants made up a TCR beta motif, and this motif appeared characteristic of ankylosing spondylitis blood.

The sequenced sample consisted of blood, either unsorted or a sorted T cell fraction (not recorded which). The TCR sequence derives from a male donor with ankylosing spondylitis. This sequence joins TRBV20-1 and TRBJ2-7; D remains unclear. CDR3 loop: CSASQSLREQYF. The CDR3 DNA is TGCAGTGCTAGTCAGTCGTTACGCGAGCAGTACTTC.